This T cell receptor (beta chain) was profiled in a study of blood T cell repertoires in COVID-19. Study details: In each case, the material was cDNA or gDNA derived from T cells, B-cell-depleted T cells, or PBMCs.

Clones were sequenced by immunoSEQ multiplex PCR, and TCRdb holds only the in-frame ones, with some missing. The table records about 260,000 clones, 87% of them present only once. This clone showed up just once. CDR3 length: 16 amino acids. V shed 2 bases and J 5 bases; nucleotides not matched to a gene: 11. CDR1 MNHEY and CDR2 SVGEGT come from the germline V gene. V usage is TRBV6-2 or TRBV6-3 and J usage is TRBJ2-7; 8 nucleotides agree with TRBD2. The sequencing sample was made of peripheral blood. The TCR originated in a woman aged 40 to 50 who had recovered from COVID-19. CDR3 sequence: CASSYPPGTRSDEQYF. The CDR3 DNA sequence: TGTGCCAGCAGTTACCCCCCCGGGACTAGAAGTGACGAGCAGTACTTC.